Each of the 25 T cell receptor beta chains below was sequenced from the same sample in a study of T cells in Graves' hyperthyroidism and ophthalmopathy (dated by TCRdb to between 2018 and 2020). Library prep was done by multiplex PCR. Sequencing relied on an Illumina HiSeq 2000. Amplification of TCR beta CDR3 regions was carried out from RNA transcripts. The TCR CDR3 was subjected to a first round of RT-PCR using the HTBI primer set and the Qiagen OneStep RT-PCR kit. TCRdb reran the public reads through fastp at Q25 and MiXCR, keeping productive beta chains. Here each entry gathers all rows of one CDR3 protein and keeps the most common genes and DNA. The sample table holds roughly 500,000 distinct CDR3 sequences, of which 14% were seen once. In total, the top ten clones hold more than 5% of the sample. Sequenced input: blood. These TCRs come from a woman in her thirties with Graves' hyperthyroidism that later progressed to Graves' ophthalmopathy.

This chain links TRBV7-2 with TRBJ2-2; D is uncertain. Germline V gives CDR1 SGHTA, CDR2 FQGNSA. This CDR3 region has 14 residues. Trimming removed 5 bases from V and 3 bases from J, with 10 bases in between. The CDR3: CASSPNRDTGELFF. The CDR3, as DNA: TGTGCCAGCAGCCCAAATAGGGACACCGGGGAGCTGTTTTTT.

This chain connects TRBV19 to TRBJ2-2; D may be TRBD1 (5 bases). CDR3 length: 15 amino acids. Trimming cost V 3 bases and J 5 bases, with 13 bases left between them. Germline values: CDR1 LNHDA, CDR2 SQIVND (reference sequence). Written as DNA, the CDR3 is TGTGCCAGTAGTATTTCCAGGGTGACTACCGGGGAGCTGTTTTTT. Its protein product is CASSISRVTTGELFF.

This clonotype has more than one count but fewer than ten. This chain joins TRBV10-3 and TRBJ1-1; D possibly corresponds to TRBD1 (5 bases). The V end was cut by 3 bases, the J end by 7 bases, with 12 bases between. The CDR3 runs to 13 residues. Germline-derived CDR1 and CDR2 are ENHRY and SYGVKD. The chain's CDR3 is CAISEGVQGEAFF. In nucleotides, the CDR3 is TGTGCCATCAGTGAAGGGGTCCAAGGTGAAGCTTTCTTT.

This clonotype was seen many times. The chain joins TRBV7-8 to TRBJ2-1; weak D call: TRBD1 (6 bases). V lost 6 bases to trimming and J lost 4 bases, with 19 bases between them. The CDR3 is 16 residues long. Germline V gene data show CDR1 as SGHVS and CDR2 as FQNEAQ. The chain's CDR3 is CASRDRQGRRYNEQFF. DNA of the CDR3: TGTGCCAGCAGAGACCGCCAGGGGCGTCGGTACAATGAGCAGTTCTTC. The variable domain in full, completed from reference TRBV7-8 and TRBJ2-1, reads GAGVSQSPRYKVAKRGQDVALRCDPISGHVSLFWYQQALGQGPEFLTYFQNEAQLDKSGLPSDRFFAERPEGSVSTLKIQRTQQEDSAVYLCASRDRQGRRYNEQFFGPGTRLTVL.

V and J are TRBV5-8 and TRBJ1-1, with 7 bases that match TRBD1. The CDR3 covers 15 residues. V shed 3 bases, J shed 2 bases, and the junction held 7 bases outside the gene matches. Per germline, CDR1 SGHTS and CDR2 YDEGEE. The CDR3 protein is CASSWPGQINTEAFF. CDR3 coding DNA: TGTGCCAGCAGCTGGCCGGGACAGATAAACACTGAAGCTTTCTTT.

The chain has TRBV7-9 and TRBJ2-1; 7 nucleotides line up with TRBD2. The CDR3 spans 11 residues. Germline-derived CDR1 and CDR2 are SEHNR and FQNEAQ (reference sequence). The V and J ends lost 4 bases and 12 bases, in that order; junction bases with no gene match: 3. The CDR3 spells CASSSGLVQFF. For the CDR3, the DNA is TGTGCCAGCAGCTCAGGACTAGTGCAGTTCTTC. The complete variable domain, with remaining parts taken from reference TRBV7-9 and TRBJ2-1, reads DTGVSQNPRHKITKRGQNVTFRCDPISEHNRLYWYRQTLGQGPEFLTYFQNEAQLEKSRLLSDRFSAERPKGSFSTLEIQRTEQGDSAMYLCASSSGLVQFFGPGTRLTVL.

The chain employs TRBV5-1 and TRBJ2-5; 8 bases are shared with TRBD1. This CDR3 comprises 14 residues. The V segment lost 4 bases and the J segment 4 bases; nucleotides outside the gene matches: 6. The germline gives CDR1 SGHRS, CDR2 YFSETQ. CDR3 amino acids: CASSAGQGGETQYF. The CDR3, as DNA: TGCGCCAGCAGCGCTGGACAGGGAGGAGAGACCCAGTACTTC.

The table lists this clonotype with many counts. This chain connects TRBV11-3 to TRBJ1-5; D unclear. Trimming removed 1 base at V and 6 bases at J, with 7 bases between. CDR1 and CDR2 (germline): SGHNT, YENEEA. The CDR3 runs 13 residues. The CDR3 coding sequence is TGTGCCAGCAGCTTAGGGGATAGTCAGCCCCAGCATTTT. This sequence encodes CASSLGDSQPQHF.

This clonotype was observed a single time. The chain couples TRBV9 to TRBJ1-3, with D uncertain. Looked up from germline, CDR1 is SGDLS and CDR2 is YYNGEE. The CDR3 extends over 14 amino acids. The V gene lost 0 bases and the J gene lost 9 bases, with 13 bases spanning the gap. The CDR3 loop is CASSVGGRASTIYF. CDR3 bases: TGTGCCAGCAGCGTAGGAGGAAGAGCGTCCACCATATATTTT. The full variable domain, rest sourced from reference TRBV9 and TRBJ1-3, is DSGVTQTPKHLITATGQRVTLRCSPRSGDLSVYWYQQSLDQGLQFLIQYYNGEERAKGNILERFSAQQFPDLHSELNLSSLELGDSALYFCASSVGGRASTIYFGEGSWLTVV.

The sample holds a few counts of this clonotype. The gene calls are TRBV20-1 and TRBJ1-3; tentative D call: TRBD1 (5 bases). Per germline, CDR1 DFQATT and CDR2 SNEGSKA (reference sequence). The V and J ends lost 5 bases and 4 bases respectively, with 15 bases between them. This CDR3 has 14 residues. The CDR3 loop is CSARGGGAGNTIYF. The DNA for the CDR3 is TGCAGTGCTCGGGGTGGGGGAGCAGGAAACACCATATATTTT.

This clonotype occurred a few times. The chain joins TRBV5-4 to TRBJ2-2; TRBD2 matches 11 bases. From germline, CDR1 is SGHNT and CDR2 YYREEE (reference sequence). Trimming at V came to 2 bases and at J to 5 bases, leaving 8 bases not matched to a gene. CDR3 length: 17 residues. The CDR3 region has the DNA TGTGCCAGCAGCTTTGGTAGCGGGAGGGCCCGAACCGGGGAGCTGTTTTTT. This sequence encodes CASSFGSGRARTGELFF.

This clonotype occurred many times. J is TRBJ2-1 and V is TRBV6-1, with 8 bases aligning to TRBD1. CDR1 is MNHNS, CDR2 SASEGT, per germline. Germline trimming cut 4 bases from V and 5 bases from J; bases unmatched to any gene: 1. This CDR3 is 13 amino acids long. Written as DNA, the CDR3 is TGTGCCAGCAGTGGGACAGGGAACAATGAGCAGTTCTTC. It specifies CASSGTGNNEQFF.

The table lists this clonotype with many counts. V and J are TRBV20-1 and TRBJ2-3, with D possibly TRBD2 on 6 matching bases. CDR3 size: 14 residues. Trimming stripped 5 bases from V and 0 bases from J, with 12 bases between. Germline V gene sequence: CDR1 DFQATT, CDR2 SNEGSKA (reference sequence). The CDR3 loop reads CSAPVSGSTDTQYF. The CDR3, as DNA: TGCAGTGCTCCGGTCAGCGGGAGCACAGATACGCAGTATTTT.

This clonotype was observed many times. The rearrangement uses TRBV5-1 and TRBJ1-1, with D uncertain. With 3 bases removed from V and 3 bases from J, the gap between germline ends came to 15 bases. The germline gives CDR1 SGHRS, CDR2 YFSETQ. This CDR3 contains 15 residues. CDR3 amino acids: CASSSDPRGYTEAFF. CDR3 bases: TGCGCCAGCAGCTCTGACCCTCGAGGATACACTGAAGCTTTCTTT.

This clonotype was seen many times. The V gene is TRBV6-1, the J gene TRBJ1-1; no reliable D call. V was shortened by 0 bases and J by 2 bases, with 7 bases between the two germline ends. The CDR3 length is 14 residues. Germline CDR1 is MNHNS and CDR2 is SASEGT. This CDR3 is CASSEASLNTEAFF. Here the CDR3 DNA reads TGTGCCAGCAGTGAAGCGTCACTCAACACTGAAGCTTTCTTT.

This clonotype was counted ten times or more. The J gene is TRBJ1-1, the V gene TRBV5-1; 7 bases align to TRBD1. From germline, CDR1 is SGHRS and CDR2 YFSETQ. The CDR3 loop spans 16 amino acids. V trimming: 0 bases; J trimming: 2 bases; junction bases outside the gene matches: 7. CDR3 DNA sequence: TGCGCCAGCAGCTTGGCCAGGGGACAGCCCAACACTGAAGCTTTCTTT. Its protein is CASSLARGQPNTEAFF.

This clonotype was seen a handful of times. The genes are TRBV6-1 and TRBJ1-2, with D uncertain. CDR1 is MNHNS, CDR2 SASEGT, per germline. The V and J ends lost 2 bases and 5 bases respectively, with 15 bases between them. This CDR3 contains 15 residues. The CDR3 nucleotides are TGTGCCAGCAGTGAAATTGTCCGGACGTTTTATGGCTACACCTTC. Protein product: CASSEIVRTFYGYTF.

This clonotype was recorded at least ten times. J is TRBJ2-5 and V is TRBV2; TRBD2 matches 11 bases. There are 14 residues in the CDR3. J lost 2 bases, V lost 9 bases, and 5 bases had no gene match. The germline V gene has CDR1 SNHLY and CDR2 FYNNEI. CDR3 residues: CARGLAEVQETQYF. The CDR3 coding sequence is TGTGCCAGGGGACTAGCGGAGGTACAAGAGACCCAGTACTTC.

V gene TRBV28 combines with J gene TRBJ1-2; D is undetermined. Germline values: CDR1 MDHEN, CDR2 SYDVKM. The CDR3 extends over 13 amino acids. Trimming took off 2 bases at V and 3 bases at J, with 7 bases between the two ends. CDR3 in amino acids: CASSLRRDYGYTF. As DNA, the CDR3 is TGTGCCAGCAGTTTACGGAGGGACTATGGCTACACCTTC.

The genes are TRBV5-1 and TRBJ2-3, with D possibly matching TRBD1 (5 bases). Germline V gives CDR1 SGHRS, CDR2 YFSETQ. The CDR3 extends over 13 amino acids. V lost 5 bases and J 0 bases, leaving 7 bases between the germline ends. The CDR3 sequence: CASRGPSTDTQYF. The DNA for the CDR3 is TGCGCCAGCAGGGGGCCCAGCACAGATACGCAGTATTTT.

This clonotype was detected only a few times. The V and J genes are TRBV19 and TRBJ2-1; D gene uncertain. Trimming shortened V by 1 base and J by 8 bases, and 15 bases separated the two germline ends. The length of the CDR3 is 15 residues. Germline CDR1 LNHDA, CDR2 SQIVND (reference sequence). For the CDR3, the DNA is TGTGCCAGTAGTATAGCCCCGGGTAGGATTGATGAGCAGTTCTTC. Its protein product is CASSIAPGRIDEQFF.

This clonotype was counted only a few times. This chain uses TRBV5-1 with TRBJ2-3, with D unresolved. V lost 6 bases to trimming and J lost 2 bases, with 13 bases between them. The CDR3 sequence is 14 residues long. Germline V CDR1 and CDR2: SGHRS, YFSETQ. CDR3 region: CASTQSIDTDTQYF. CDR3 DNA: TGCGCCAGCACCCAATCGATCGACACAGATACGCAGTATTTT.

This clonotype appeared many times. V gene TRBV6-1 combines with J gene TRBJ1-4; D gene unclear. Trimming cost V 8 bases and J 8 bases, with 21 bases left between them. The germline gives CDR1 MNHNS, CDR2 SASEGT. This CDR3 is built from 15 residues. The CDR3 nucleotides read TGTGCCAGCCAGAAACCGGGAGCCTCTTCGGAAAAACTGTTTTTT. Protein: CASQKPGASSEKLFF.

The V gene is TRBV4-2, the J gene TRBJ1-2, with a weak D call TRBD1 (6 bases). The CDR3 is made up of 14 amino acids. Germline CDR1 LGHNA, CDR2 YNFKEQ. V lost 3 bases and J lost 8, with 16 bases in between. The CDR3 loop is CASSHRTGREGYTF. Here the CDR3 DNA reads TGTGCCAGCAGCCATCGAACAGGGAGGGAAGGCTACACCTTC.

This clonotype was counted ten times or more. The chain uses TRBV12-3 or TRBV12-4 and TRBJ2-3; D perhaps matches TRBD2 (5 bases). This CDR3 has 14 amino acids. Between the trimmed V and J ends, which lost 8 bases and 6 bases, there was a span of 18 bases. Here the CDR3 DNA reads TGTGCCAGCTCCCCCGGGGTGTCGCGTGATACGCAGTATTTT. It codes for CASSPGVSRDTQYF.